These T cell receptor beta chains were read from a single sample in a study of tissue T cells after allogeneic stem cell transplantation. The repertoire was sequenced with immunoSEQ multiplex PCR; TCRdb's copy has only in-frame clones and lacks some. The sample records more than 8,000 clones, roughly 50% being singletons. The sample consisted of tissue from the jejunum, taken at autopsy. Receptors originate from a female donor over 55 with lung cancer. CDR3s include the opening cysteine and the closing phenylalanine or tryptophan. D genes are given only for firm matches. Size is omitted from some rows. Given values are once, few, many or a class for expanded clones.

size: -
V: TRBV21-1
D: -
CDR3: CASSKGWGLANGTDTQYF

size: -
V: TRBV27
D: TRBD2
CDR3: CASSLWSSGGKADTQYF

size: few
V: TRBV7-3
D: -
CDR3: CASSPTPSTEAFF

size: few
V: TRBV12-2
D: -
CDR3: CASRFYTNRRTRTNEKLFF

size: -
V: TRBV11-2
D: -
CDR3: CASSATVSQETQYF

size: -
V: TRBV9
D: -
CDR3: CASSVGLGLSNTGELFF

size: -
V: TRBV30
D: TRBD2
CDR3: CAWGLAGVGDTQYF

size: medium-sized
V: TRBV7-6
D: TRBD2
CDR3: CASSRLLAGGNEQFF

size: -
V: TRBV4-3
D: -
CDR3: CASSPRGTWVNGYTF

size: -
V: TRBV6-6
D: -
CDR3: CASSPGTAHEQYF

size: -
V: TRBV30
D: -
CDR3: CAWSVGGPYEQYF

size: few
V: TRBV30
D: -
CDR3: CAWSKVGEGGDTQYF

size: -
V: TRBV11-3
D: -
CDR3: CASSQGWEEQFF

size: -
V: TRBV11-2
D: TRBD1
CDR3: CASSLGTAFLAQYF

size: -
V: TRBV30
D: -
CDR3: CAWRRSYEQYF

size: -
V: TRBV5-4
D: -
CDR3: CASSLEAGVSPLHF

size: few
V: TRBV7-3
D: -
CDR3: CASSLPGVGSSYNEQFF

size: -
V: TRBV19
D: TRBD2
CDR3: CASSISGGSQSTFYEQYF